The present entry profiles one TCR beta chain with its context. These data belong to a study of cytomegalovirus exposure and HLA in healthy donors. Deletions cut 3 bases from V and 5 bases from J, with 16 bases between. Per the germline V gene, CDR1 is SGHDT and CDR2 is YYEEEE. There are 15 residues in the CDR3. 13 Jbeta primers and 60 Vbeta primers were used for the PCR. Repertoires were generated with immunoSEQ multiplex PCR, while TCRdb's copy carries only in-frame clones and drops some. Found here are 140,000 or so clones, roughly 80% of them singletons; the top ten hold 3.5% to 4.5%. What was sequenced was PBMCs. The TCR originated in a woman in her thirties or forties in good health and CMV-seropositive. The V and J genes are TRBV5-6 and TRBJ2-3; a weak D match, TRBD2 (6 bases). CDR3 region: CASSSGGIGLDTQYF. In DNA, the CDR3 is TGTGCCAGCAGCTCCGGCGGGATAGGGTTAGATACGCAGTATTTT.